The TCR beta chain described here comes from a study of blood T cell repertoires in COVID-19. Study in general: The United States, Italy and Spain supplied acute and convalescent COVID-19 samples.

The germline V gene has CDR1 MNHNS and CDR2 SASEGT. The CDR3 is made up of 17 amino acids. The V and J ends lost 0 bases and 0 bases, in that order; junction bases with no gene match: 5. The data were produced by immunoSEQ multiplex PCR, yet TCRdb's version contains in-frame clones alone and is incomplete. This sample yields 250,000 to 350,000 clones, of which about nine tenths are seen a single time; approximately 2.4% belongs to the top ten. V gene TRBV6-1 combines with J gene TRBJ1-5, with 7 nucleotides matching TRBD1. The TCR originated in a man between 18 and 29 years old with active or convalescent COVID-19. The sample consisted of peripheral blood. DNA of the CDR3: TGTGCCAGCAGTGAAGCTCTCAGGGGGGATAGCAATCAGCCCCAGCATTTT. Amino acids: CASSEALRGDSNQPQHF.